This TCR beta chain was sequenced during a study of blood T cell repertoires in COVID-19. Study in general: COVID-19 samples, acute and convalescent, were from the United States, Italy and Spain. The cDNA or gDNA used as material had been derived from T cells, B-cell-depleted T cells, or PBMCs.

In the original analysis: Estimates of nucleated cell counts were drawn from the amplification of reference gene primers. Generated by immunoSEQ multiplex PCR, the TCRdb table keeps only in-frame clones and is missing some. V, J and clone size are taken as reported in that table, and D and trimming were inferred from the DNA itself. This table holds about 89,000 clones, about 85% found once. The V and J ends lost 9 bases and 1 base respectively, with 9 bases between them. The CDR3 loop spans 13 amino acids. This TCR was sampled from a male donor with acute or convalescent COVID-19. J is TRBJ2-2 and V is TRBV12-3 or TRBV12-4; a weak D match, TRBD1 (5 bases). Sequencing input: peripheral blood. The CDR3 spells CASSTENTGELFF. The CDR3 DNA reads TGTGCCAGTTCGACAGAGAACACCGGGGAGCTGTTTTTT.